One T cell receptor beta chain is described in this entry. Its antigen is not known. There are 14 residues in the CDR3. The germline V gene has CDR1 SGHRS and CDR2 YFSETQ. Between the trimmed V and J ends, which lost 3 bases and 6 bases, there was a span of 15 bases. The data derive from a study of beta chain features in type 1 diabetes. Study-level points and caveats: When Type 1 diabetes patients were examined, their TCRB CDR3s proved moderately but significantly shorter in all four CD4+ subsets.

The isolated RNA, all of it, was reverse transcribed, so expressed TCRB transcripts were what got sequenced. Generated by immunoSEQ multiplex PCR, the TCRdb table keeps only in-frame clones and is missing some. The sample includes about 390,000 clones, 9.6% of them seen just once. The sequence was obtained from a man younger than 45 with type 1 diabetes. The V call is TRBV5-1, the J call TRBJ1-2; D might be TRBD1 (5 bases). Input material: central memory CD4+ T cells from blood. The CDR3, as DNA: TGCGCCAGCAGCTCCGGGACGATTGGGCATGGCTACACCTTC. Encoded protein: CASSSGTIGHGYTF.